A single sample gave rise to the 5 T cell receptor beta chains below, sequenced in a study of long-term antiretroviral therapy in people with HIV (dated by TCRdb to 2021 to 2024). The immunoSEQ hsTCRB v3.0 assay was used at survey level resolution to sequence the TRB variable region. The source is immuneACCESS, and TCRdb retained only in-frame sequences with V and J called. Part of the clones is not carried over; for the studies checked, unresolved V genes explain less than half of this, and the remainder is unexplained. The table for this sample lists 19,000 or so clones; roughly 78% of them were counted only once. The top ten constitute around 11% of the sample. Source: unsorted PBMCs, taken 0.2 years after starting antiretroviral therapy. These receptors originate from a middle-aged woman with HIV.

The chain couples TRBV14 to TRBJ1-2; possibly TRBD1 for D (5 bases). CDR3 length: 17 amino acids. V was shortened by 0 bases and J by 0 bases, with 14 bases between the two germline ends. From germline, CDR1 is SGHDN and CDR2 FVKESK. CDR3 nucleotides: TGTGCCAGCAGCCAAGAAAGGGGCCTGACCCCTAACTATGGCTACACCTTC. As protein: CASSQERGLTPNYGYTF.

This clone was seen a single time. The rearrangement joins TRBV5-1 to TRBJ1-1, with 10 bases lining up with TRBD1. Trimming took 9 bases from V and 3 from J; bases not matched to a gene: 11. Germline CDR1 reads SGHRS; CDR2 reads YFSETQ. CDR3 length: 15 residues. The CDR3: CATRQGASEHTEAFF. Here the CDR3 DNA reads TGCGCCACGCGACAGGGGGCATCGGAGCACACTGAAGCTTTCTTT.

The J gene is TRBJ2-7, the V gene TRBV29-1; D is possibly TRBD2 (6 bases). The CDR3 runs 13 residues. With 1 base removed from V and 4 bases from J, the gap between germline ends came to 11 bases. Germline lookup yields CDR1 SQVTM and CDR2 ANQGSEA. CDR3: CSVEVKGTYEQYF. CDR3 DNA sequence: TGCAGCGTTGAAGTCAAAGGGACTTACGAGCAGTACTTC.

V is TRBV11-2 and J is TRBJ2-2; unclear D gene. V lost 0 bases and J lost 4, with 6 bases in between. CDR3 size: 14 residues. Germline V CDR1 and CDR2: SGHAT, FQNNGV. CDR3 DNA sequence: TGTGCCAGCAGCTTAGAAGCGATCACCGGGGAGCTGTTTTTT. Residues: CASSLEAITGELFF.

The rearrangement uses TRBV2 and TRBJ2-7; D is possibly TRBD1 (6 bases). The germline CDR1 and CDR2 sequences are SNHLY and FYNNEI. Trimming removed 8 bases at V and 0 bases at J, with 8 bases between. The CDR3 has 12 amino acids. CDR3 region: CASRDNSYEQYF. The DNA of the CDR3 is TGTGCCAGCCGGGACAACTCCTACGAGCAGTACTTC.